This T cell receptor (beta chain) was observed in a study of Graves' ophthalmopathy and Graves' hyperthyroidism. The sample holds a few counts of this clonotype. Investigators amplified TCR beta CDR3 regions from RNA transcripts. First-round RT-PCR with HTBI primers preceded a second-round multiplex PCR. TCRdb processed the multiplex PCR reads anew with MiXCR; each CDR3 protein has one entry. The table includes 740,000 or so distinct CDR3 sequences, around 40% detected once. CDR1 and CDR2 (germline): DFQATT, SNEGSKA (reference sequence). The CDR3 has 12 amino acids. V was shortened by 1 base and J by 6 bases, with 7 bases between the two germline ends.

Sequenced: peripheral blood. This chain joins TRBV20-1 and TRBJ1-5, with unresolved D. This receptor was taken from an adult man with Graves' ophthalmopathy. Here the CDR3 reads CSARGEGQPQHF. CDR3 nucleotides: TGCAGTGCTAGAGGGGAGGGTCAGCCCCAGCATTTT.